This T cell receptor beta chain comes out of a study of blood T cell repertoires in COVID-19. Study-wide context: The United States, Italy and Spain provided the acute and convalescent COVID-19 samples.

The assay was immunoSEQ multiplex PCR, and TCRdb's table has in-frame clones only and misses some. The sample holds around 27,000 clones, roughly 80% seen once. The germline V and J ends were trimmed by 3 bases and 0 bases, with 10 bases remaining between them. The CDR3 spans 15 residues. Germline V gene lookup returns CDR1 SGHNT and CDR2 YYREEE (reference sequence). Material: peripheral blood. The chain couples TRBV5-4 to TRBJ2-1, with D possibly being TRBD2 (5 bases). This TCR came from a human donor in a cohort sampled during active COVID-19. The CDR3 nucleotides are TGTGCCAGCAGCTCCAGCGGTAGCTCCTACAATGAGCAGTTCTTC. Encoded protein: CASSSSGSSYNEQFF.